The clone carrying this T cell receptor (beta chain) was detected once. What it recognizes is unknown. Assay used: immunoSEQ multiplex PCR; TCRdb lists only in-frame clones, some missing. The repertoire has 90,000 to 150,000 clones, 70% to 90% of them found once; the top ten carry under 9%. The data were obtained in a study of T cell responses to AZD1222 COVID-19 vaccine. The study, taken as a whole, reports: Donor demographics were predominantly white British with a female majority; clonal diversity may be underestimated.

Germline assignment: CDR1 SEHNR and CDR2 FQNEAQ (reference sequence). The CDR3 contains 14 residues. The V gene lost 2 bases and the J gene lost 4 bases, with 11 bases spanning the gap. The source is an adult in good health. The sample here was peripheral blood, taken on day 0 of AZD1222 vaccination. The V and J genes are TRBV7-9 and TRBJ1-1; TRBD1 is a possible D gene (6 bases). CDR3 region: CASSLSGGGTEAFF. For the CDR3, the DNA is TGTGCCAGCAGCTTATCGGGGGGCGGCACTGAAGCTTTCTTT.